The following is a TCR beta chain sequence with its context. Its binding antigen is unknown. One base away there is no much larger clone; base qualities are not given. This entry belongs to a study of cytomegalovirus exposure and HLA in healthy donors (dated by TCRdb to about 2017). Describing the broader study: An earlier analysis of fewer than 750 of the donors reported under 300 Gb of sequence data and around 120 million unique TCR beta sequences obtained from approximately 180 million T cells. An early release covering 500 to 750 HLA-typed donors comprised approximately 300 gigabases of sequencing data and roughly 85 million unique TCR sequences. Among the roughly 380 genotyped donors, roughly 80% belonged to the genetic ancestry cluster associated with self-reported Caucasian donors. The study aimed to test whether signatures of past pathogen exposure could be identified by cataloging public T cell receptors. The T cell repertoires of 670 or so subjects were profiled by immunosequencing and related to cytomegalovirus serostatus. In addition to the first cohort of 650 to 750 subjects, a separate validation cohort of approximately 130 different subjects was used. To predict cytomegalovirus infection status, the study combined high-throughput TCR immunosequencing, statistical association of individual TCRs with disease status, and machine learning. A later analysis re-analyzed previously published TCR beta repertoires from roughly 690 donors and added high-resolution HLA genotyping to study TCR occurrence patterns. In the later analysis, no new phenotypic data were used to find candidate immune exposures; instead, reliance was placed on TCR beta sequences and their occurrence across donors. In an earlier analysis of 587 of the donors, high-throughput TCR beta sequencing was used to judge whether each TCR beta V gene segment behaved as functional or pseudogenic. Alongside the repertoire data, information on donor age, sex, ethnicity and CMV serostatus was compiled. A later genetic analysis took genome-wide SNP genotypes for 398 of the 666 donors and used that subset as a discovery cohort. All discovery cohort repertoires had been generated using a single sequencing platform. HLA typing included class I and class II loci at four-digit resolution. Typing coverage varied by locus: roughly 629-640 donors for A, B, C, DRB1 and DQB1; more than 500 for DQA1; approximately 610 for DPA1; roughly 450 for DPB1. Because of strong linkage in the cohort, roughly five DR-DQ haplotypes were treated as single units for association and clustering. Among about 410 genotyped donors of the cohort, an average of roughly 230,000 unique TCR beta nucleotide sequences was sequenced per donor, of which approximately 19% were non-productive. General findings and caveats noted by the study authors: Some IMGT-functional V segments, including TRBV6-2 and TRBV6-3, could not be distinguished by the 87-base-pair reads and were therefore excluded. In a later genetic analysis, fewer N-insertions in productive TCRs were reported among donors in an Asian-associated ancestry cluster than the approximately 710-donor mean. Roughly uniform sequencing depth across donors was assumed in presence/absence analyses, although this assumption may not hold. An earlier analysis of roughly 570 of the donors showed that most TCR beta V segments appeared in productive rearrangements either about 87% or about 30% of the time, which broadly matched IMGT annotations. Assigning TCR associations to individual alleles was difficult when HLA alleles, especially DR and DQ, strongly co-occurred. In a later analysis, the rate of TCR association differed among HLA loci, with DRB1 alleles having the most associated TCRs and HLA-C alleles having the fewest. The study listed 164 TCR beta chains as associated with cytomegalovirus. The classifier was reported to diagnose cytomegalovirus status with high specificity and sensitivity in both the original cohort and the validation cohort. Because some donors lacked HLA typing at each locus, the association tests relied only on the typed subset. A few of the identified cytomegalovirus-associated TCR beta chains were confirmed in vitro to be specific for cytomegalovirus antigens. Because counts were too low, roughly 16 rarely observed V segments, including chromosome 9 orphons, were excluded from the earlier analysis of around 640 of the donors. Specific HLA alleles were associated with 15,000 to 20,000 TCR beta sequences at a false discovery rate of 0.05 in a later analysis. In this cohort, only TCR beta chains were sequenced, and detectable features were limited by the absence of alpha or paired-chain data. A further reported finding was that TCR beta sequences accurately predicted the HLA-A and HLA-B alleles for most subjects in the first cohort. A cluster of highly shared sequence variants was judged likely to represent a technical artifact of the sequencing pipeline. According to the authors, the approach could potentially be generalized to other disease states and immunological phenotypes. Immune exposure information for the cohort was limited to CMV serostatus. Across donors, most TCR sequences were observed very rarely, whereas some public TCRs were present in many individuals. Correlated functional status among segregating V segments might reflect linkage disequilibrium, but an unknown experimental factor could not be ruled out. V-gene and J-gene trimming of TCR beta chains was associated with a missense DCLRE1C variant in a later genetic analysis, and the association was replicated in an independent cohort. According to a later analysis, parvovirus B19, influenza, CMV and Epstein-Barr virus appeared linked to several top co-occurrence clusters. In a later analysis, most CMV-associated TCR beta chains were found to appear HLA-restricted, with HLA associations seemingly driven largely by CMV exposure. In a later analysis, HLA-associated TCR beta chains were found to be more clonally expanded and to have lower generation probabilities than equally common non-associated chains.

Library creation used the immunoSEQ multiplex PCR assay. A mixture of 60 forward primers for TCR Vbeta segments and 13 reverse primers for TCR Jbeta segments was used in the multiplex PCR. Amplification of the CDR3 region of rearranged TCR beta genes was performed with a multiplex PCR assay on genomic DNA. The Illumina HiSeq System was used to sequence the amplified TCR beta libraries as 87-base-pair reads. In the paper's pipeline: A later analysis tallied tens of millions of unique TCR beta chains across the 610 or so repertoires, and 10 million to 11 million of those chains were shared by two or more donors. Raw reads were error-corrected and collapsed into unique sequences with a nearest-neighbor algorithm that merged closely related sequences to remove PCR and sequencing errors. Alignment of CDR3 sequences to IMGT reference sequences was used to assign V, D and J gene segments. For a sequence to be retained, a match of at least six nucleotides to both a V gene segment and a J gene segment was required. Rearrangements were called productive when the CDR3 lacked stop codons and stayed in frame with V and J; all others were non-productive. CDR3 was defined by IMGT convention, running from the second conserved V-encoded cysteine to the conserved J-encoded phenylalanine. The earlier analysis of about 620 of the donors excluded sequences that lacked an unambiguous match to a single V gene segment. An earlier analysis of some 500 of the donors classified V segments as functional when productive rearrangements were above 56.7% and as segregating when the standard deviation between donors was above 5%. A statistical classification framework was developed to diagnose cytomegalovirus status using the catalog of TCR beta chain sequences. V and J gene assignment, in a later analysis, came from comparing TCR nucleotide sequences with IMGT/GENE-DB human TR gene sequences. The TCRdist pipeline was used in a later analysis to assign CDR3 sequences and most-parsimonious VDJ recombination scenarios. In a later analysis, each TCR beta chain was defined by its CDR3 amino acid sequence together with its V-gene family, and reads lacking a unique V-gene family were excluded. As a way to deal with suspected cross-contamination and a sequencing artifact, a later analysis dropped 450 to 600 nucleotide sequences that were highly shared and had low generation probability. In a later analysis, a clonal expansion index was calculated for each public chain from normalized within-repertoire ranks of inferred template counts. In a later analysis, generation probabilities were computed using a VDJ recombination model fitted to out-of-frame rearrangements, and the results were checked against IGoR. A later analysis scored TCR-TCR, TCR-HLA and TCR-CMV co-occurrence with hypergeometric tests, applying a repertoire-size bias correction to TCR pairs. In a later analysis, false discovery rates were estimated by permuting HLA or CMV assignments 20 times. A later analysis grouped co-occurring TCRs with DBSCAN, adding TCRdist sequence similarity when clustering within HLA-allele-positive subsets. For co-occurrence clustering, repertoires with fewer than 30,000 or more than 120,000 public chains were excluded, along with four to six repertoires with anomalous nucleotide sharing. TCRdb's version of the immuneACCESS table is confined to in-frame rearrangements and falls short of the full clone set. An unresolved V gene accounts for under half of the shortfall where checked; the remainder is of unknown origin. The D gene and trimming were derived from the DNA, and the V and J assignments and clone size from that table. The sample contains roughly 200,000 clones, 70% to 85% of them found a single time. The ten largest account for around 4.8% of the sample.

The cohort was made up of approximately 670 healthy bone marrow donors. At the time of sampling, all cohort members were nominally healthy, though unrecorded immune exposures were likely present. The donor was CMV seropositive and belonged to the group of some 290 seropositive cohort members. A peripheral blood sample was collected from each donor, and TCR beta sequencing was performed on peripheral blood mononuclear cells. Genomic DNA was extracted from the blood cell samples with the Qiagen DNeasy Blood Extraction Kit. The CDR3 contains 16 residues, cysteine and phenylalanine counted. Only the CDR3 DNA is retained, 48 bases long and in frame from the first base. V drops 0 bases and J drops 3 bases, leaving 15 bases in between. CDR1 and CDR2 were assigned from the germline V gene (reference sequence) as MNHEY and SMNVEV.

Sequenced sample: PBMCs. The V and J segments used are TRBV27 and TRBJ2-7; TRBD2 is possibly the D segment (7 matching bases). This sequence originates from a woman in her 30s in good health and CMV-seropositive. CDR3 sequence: CASSLSGGRGLYEQYF. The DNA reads TGTGCCAGCAGTTTATCGGGGGGGCGGGGGCTCTACGAGCAGTACTTC.